The 17 T cell receptor beta chains below come from one sample, sequenced in a study of cytomegalovirus exposure and HLA in healthy donors. With 60 Vbeta and 13 Jbeta primers, the PCR was carried out. The repertoire was sequenced with immunoSEQ multiplex PCR; TCRdb's copy has only in-frame clones and lacks some. Of 25,000 to 40,000 clones listed, more than 60% were seen once; the top ten hold about a fifth. The sequencing sample was made of PBMCs. The receptor source for this set is a man aged 45-65 years in good health and CMV-seropositive.

The J gene is TRBJ1-5, the V gene TRBV5-1, with TRBD1 matching 7 bases. Germline loops: CDR1 SGHRS, CDR2 YFSETQ. The trim removed 4 bases at V and 6 bases at J, leaving 10 bases unmatched. This CDR3 has 15 amino acids. The CDR3 reads CASSLTGTEGQPQHF. For the CDR3, the DNA is TGCGCCAGCAGCCTGACCGGGACAGAAGGTCAGCCCCAGCATTTT.

The chain couples TRBV9 to TRBJ1-5; no reliable D call. The V gene's germline CDR1 is SGDLS and CDR2 YYNGEE. This CDR3 comprises 15 residues. V was shortened by 0 bases and J by 4 bases, with 11 bases between the two germline ends. The CDR3 coding sequence is TGTGCCAGCAGCGTAGGACCTAACAGAAATCAGCCCCAGCATTTT. As protein: CASSVGPNRNQPQHF.

The rearrangement uses TRBV11-2 and TRBJ1-5, with a weak D call TRBD1 (5 bases). There are 15 residues in the CDR3. CDR1 SGHAT and CDR2 FQNNGV come from the germline V gene. V was clipped by 0 bases and J by 3 bases, with 9 bases between them. The DNA for the CDR3 is TGTGCCAGCAGCTTAGAGGGCAGGGTCAATCAGCCCCAGCATTTT. It is translated as CASSLEGRVNQPQHF. Combining the CDR3 with reference TRBV11-2 and TRBJ1-5 gives the whole variable domain EAGVAQSPRYKIIEKRQSVAFWCNPISGHATLYWYQQILGQGPKLLIQFQNNGVVDDSQLPKDRFSAERLKGVDSTLKIQPAKLEDSAVYLCASSLEGRVNQPQHFGDGTRLSIL.

CDR3 sequence (DNA): TGTGCCAGCAGACCAGAGGGGACTGTCATGCTTCAGCCCCAGCATTTT. The encoded protein is CASRPEGTVMLQPQHF. J is TRBJ1-5 and V is TRBV28, with TRBD1 as a possible D gene (5 bases). The CDR3 consists of 16 residues. Trimming took 6 bases from V and 6 from J, leaving 21 bases between them. Per the germline V gene, CDR1 is MDHEN and CDR2 is SYDVKM.

This clone appeared once. J is TRBJ1-2 and V is TRBV4-2; 7 bases align to TRBD1. V was clipped by 2 bases and J by 2 bases; unmatched bases: 8. The CDR3 is 16 amino acids. The germline CDR1 and CDR2 sequences are LGHNA and YNFKEQ. The CDR3 nucleotides read TGTGCCAGCAGCCAACCTCAGACAGGGATAAACTATGGCTACACCTTC. This sequence encodes CASSQPQTGINYGYTF.

The V call is TRBV7-2, the J call TRBJ1-6; D uncertain. Germline V gives CDR1 SGHTA, CDR2 FQGNSA. Trimming took 5 bases from V and 9 from J, leaving 17 bases between them. The CDR3 consists of 15 residues. The CDR3 bases are TGTGCCAGCAGCCCTGGACTCATTCAAAGTTCACCCCTCCACTTT. This gives the protein CASSPGLIQSSPLHF.

The chain has TRBV29-1 and TRBJ1-2, with 8 bases fitting TRBD1. The V gene's germline CDR1 is SQVTM and CDR2 ANQGSEA. Germline trimming cut 1 base from V and 6 bases from J; bases unmatched to any gene: 4. This CDR3 spans 13 amino acids. The CDR3 loop reads CSVEVWDRNGYTF. In DNA, the CDR3 is TGCAGCGTTGAAGTTTGGGACAGGAATGGCTACACCTTC.

The chain uses TRBV2 and TRBJ1-1; D is unresolved. The CDR3 loop spans 14 amino acids. Trimming cost V 6 bases and J 1 base, with 12 bases left between them. In germline, CDR1 is SNHLY, CDR2 FYNNEI. The CDR3, as DNA: TGTGCCAGCAGACCGATGGGCCCGAACACTGAAGCTTTCTTT. Protein product: CASRPMGPNTEAFF.

There are a few counts of this clone. The chain uses TRBV4-2 and TRBJ1-6; TRBD1 aligns across 7 bases. Germline values: CDR1 LGHNA, CDR2 YNFKEQ. V was clipped by 0 bases and J by 11 bases; unmatched bases: 10. This CDR3 comprises 16 residues. The chain's CDR3 is CASSQDRTGGGAPLHF. CDR3 in DNA: TGTGCCAGCAGCCAAGATAGGACAGGAGGTGGGGCACCCCTCCACTTT.

V is TRBV18 and J is TRBJ1-4, with a possible D match to TRBD1 (5 bases). CDR3 size: 15 residues. The V and J ends lost 3 bases and 5 bases respectively, with 13 bases between them. Germline CDR1 and CDR2: KGHSH and LQKENI. CDR3 nucleotide sequence: TGTGCCAGCTCACCGACGACAGCGCCCAATGAAAAACTGTTTTTT. It codes for CASSPTTAPNEKLFF.

Only one count was recorded for this clone. This chain connects TRBV7-2 to TRBJ2-7, with no clear D. Germline CDR1 reads SGHTA; CDR2 reads FQGNSA. This CDR3 region has 14 residues. Trimming stripped 1 base from V and 0 bases from J, with 7 bases between. In DNA, the CDR3 is TGTGCCAGCAGCTTAGAACCACTCTCCTACGAGCAGTACTTC. As protein: CASSLEPLSYEQYF.

The chain links TRBV29-1 to TRBJ2-1; no definite D call. V dropped 1 base and J dropped 15 bases, with 10 bases sitting between them. The CDR3 is 10 amino acids. The germline V gene encodes CDR1 SQVTM and CDR2 ANQGSEA. The CDR3 sequence: CSVEAGSRFF. The CDR3 nucleotides are TGCAGCGTTGAAGCGGGTTCTCGGTTCTTC.

V usage is TRBV5-1 and J usage is TRBJ2-7; D may be TRBD1 (6 bases). V lost 4 bases and J 3 bases, leaving 11 bases between the germline ends. The CDR3 has 13 residues. In germline, CDR1 is SGHRS, CDR2 YFSETQ. CDR3 nucleotide sequence: TGCGCCAGCAGCGTACAACAGGGCTACGAGCAGTACTTC. Its translation is CASSVQQGYEQYF.

This clone was observed a few times. J is TRBJ1-2 and V is TRBV30; no firm D call. V was pared by 4 bases and J by 0 bases, with 12 bases between. This CDR3 spans 14 amino acids. From germline, CDR1 is GTSNPN and CDR2 SVGIG (reference sequence). The CDR3 loop is CAWTAKIPNYGYTF. The CDR3 region has the DNA TGTGCCTGGACAGCGAAAATACCTAACTATGGCTACACCTTC.

This sequence joins TRBV28 and TRBJ2-2, with D maybe TRBD1 (5 bases). V was trimmed by 6 bases and J by 6 bases, leaving 8 bases between them. Germline V gene lookup returns CDR1 MDHEN and CDR2 SYDVKM. The CDR3 spans 12 residues. CDR3 nucleotide sequence: TGTGCCAGCAGGCCACAGGCCGGGGAGCTGTTTTTT. It specifies CASRPQAGELFF. The variable domain in full, with the rest retrieved from reference TRBV28 and TRBJ2-2, is DVKVTQSSRYLVKRTGEKVFLECVQDMDHENMFWYRQDPGLGLRLIYFSYDVKMKEKGDIPEGYSVSREKKERFSLILESASTNQTSMYLCASRPQAGELFFGEGSRLTVL.

J is TRBJ1-4 and V is TRBV28, with 7 bases aligning to TRBD1. The CDR3 contains 14 residues. The V gene's germline CDR1 is MDHEN and CDR2 SYDVKM. Unmatched junction bases numbered 9, after V lost 6 bases and J lost 8 bases. The CDR3, as DNA: TGTGCCAGCAGGTCGACAGGGAAGGGGGAAAAACTGTTTTTT. This gives the protein CASRSTGKGEKLFF.

Here the CDR3 DNA reads TGTGCCATGGCGGGAGCCTCCTACAATGAGCAGTTCTTC. Translating gives CAMAGASYNEQFF. V usage is TRBV30 and J usage is TRBJ2-1, with 7 bases that match TRBD2. Germline CDR1 is GTSNPN and CDR2 is SVGIG (reference sequence). CDR3 length: 13 residues. V lost 8 bases to trimming and J lost 0 bases; unmatched junction nucleotides: 4.